A selection of T cell receptor beta chains follows, all from one sample in a study of cytomegalovirus exposure and HLA in healthy donors. Repertoires were generated with immunoSEQ multiplex PCR, while TCRdb's copy carries only in-frame clones and drops some. The table includes some 200,000 clones, 75% to 95% detected once. Specimen: PBMCs. The receptors stem from a woman between 18 and 29 years old in good health and CMV-seronegative. The CDR3 runs from the conserved cysteine through the conserved F or W. A D gene is named only where the DNA matches it firmly. The size of a clone is reported for some rows only, either as once, few or many, or as a class for expanded clones.

V: TRBV19
size: .
D: TRBD1
J: TRBJ1-3
DNA: TGTGCCAGTAGAGGGACAGGCGGAAACACCATATATTTT
CDR3: CASRGTGGNTIYF

V: TRBV19
size: .
D: .
J: TRBJ2-2
DNA: TGTGCCAGTAGTGTTGTCCTCCTCCGGTCCGGGGAGCTGTTTTTT
CDR3: CASSVVLLRSGELFF

V: TRBV27
size: .
D: TRBD1
J: TRBJ1-2
DNA: TGTGCCAGCAGCCTACAGGGGGCGGGGGACTATGGCTACACCTTC
CDR3: CASSLQGAGDYGYTF

V: TRBV30
size: .
D: .
J: TRBJ2-4
DNA: TGTGCCGGGGGGAGCCTCAAAAACATTCAGTACTTC
CDR3: CAGGSLKNIQYF

V: TRBV19
size: .
D: .
J: TRBJ2-3
DNA: TGTGCCAGTAGAACTACAGGGATAGATACGCAGTATTTT
CDR3: CASRTTGIDTQYF

V: TRBV7-9
size: .
D: .
J: TRBJ1-1
DNA: TGTGCCAGCAGCTTAGATACCGGGGACACTGAAGCTTTCTTT
CDR3: CASSLDTGDTEAFF

V: TRBV7-2
size: .
D: .
J: TRBJ2-1
DNA: TGTGCCAGCAGGAGTAACTCCTACAATGAGCAGTTCTTC
CDR3: CASRSNSYNEQFF

V: TRBV9
size: .
D: .
J: TRBJ1-4
DNA: TGTGCCAGCAGCGTAGCCGCTGGGCAGGAGGAACTGTTTTTT
CDR3: CASSVAAGQEELFF

V: TRBV27
size: .
D: TRBD2
J: TRBJ2-1
DNA: TGTGCCAGCAGTCTAGTAGCGGGAGACTACAATGAGCAGTTCTTC
CDR3: CASSLVAGDYNEQFF

V: TRBV19
size: .
D: .
J: TRBJ1-2
DNA: TGTGCCAGTAGCCCCATCGACAGTCCTGAACACTATGGCTACACCTTC
CDR3: CASSPIDSPEHYGYTF

V: TRBV7-6
size: .
D: TRBD1
J: TRBJ2-1
DNA: TGTGCCAGCAGCATCCGACAGGGCGCAAATGAGCAGTTCTTC
CDR3: CASSIRQGANEQFF

V: TRBV30
size: .
D: .
J: TRBJ1-4
DNA: TGTGCCTGGAGTCGGGAGGAGAATGAAAAACTGTTTTTT
CDR3: CAWSREENEKLFF

V: TRBV5-1
size: .
D: .
J: TRBJ2-3
DNA: TGCGCCAGCAGCCTGCGATCGTCTAGCACAGATACGCAGTATTTT
CDR3: CASSLRSSSTDTQYF

V: TRBV11-2
size: .
D: .
J: TRBJ1-3
DNA: TGTGCCAGCAGCTTAGTAGGGAGCTCTGGAAACACCATATATTTT
CDR3: CASSLVGSSGNTIYF

V: TRBV5-1
size: .
D: TRBD1
J: TRBJ2-1
DNA: TGCGCCAGCAGCTCCGGGGACAGGGTAGGTCAGTTCTTC
CDR3: CASSSGDRVGQFF

V: TRBV11-2
size: .
D: .
J: TRBJ2-3
DNA: TGTGCCAGCAGCCCTTGGACAGTCACAGATACGCAGTATTTT
CDR3: CASSPWTVTDTQYF

V: TRBV27
size: .
D: TRBD2
J: TRBJ2-1
DNA: TGTGCCAGCAGTTTTAGGAGTGTACTAGCGGGAGAGGGGAATGAGCAGTTCTTC
CDR3: CASSFRSVLAGEGNEQFF

V: TRBV7-9
size: .
D: .
J: TRBJ1-4
DNA: TGTGCCAGCGGCGACGCCCTGCGGGAAAAACTGTTTTTT
CDR3: CASGDALREKLFF

V: TRBV4-1
size: .
D: .
J: TRBJ2-1
DNA: TGCGCCAGCAGCCAAGGGGTATGGGCGAAAGAGCAGTTCTTC
CDR3: CASSQGVWAKEQFF

V: TRBV4-1
size: .
D: .
J: TRBJ2-1
DNA: TGCGCCAGCAGCCAAGATCCCGACAGGAATGAGCAGTTCTTC
CDR3: CASSQDPDRNEQFF

V: TRBV5-1
size: .
D: TRBD2
J: TRBJ2-5
DNA: TGCGCCAGCAGCTTGGAACTAGCGGGAGGAGAGACCCAGTACTTC
CDR3: CASSLELAGGETQYF

V: TRBV5-6
size: .
D: .
J: TRBJ2-1
DNA: TGTGCCAGCAGCCGAAAGCACTCCTACAATGAGCAGTTCTTC
CDR3: CASSRKHSYNEQFF

V: TRBV6-1
size: once
D: .
J: TRBJ1-1
DNA: TGTGCCAGCATGGTGGGACACGGGAACACTGAAGCTTTCTTT
CDR3: CASMVGHGNTEAFF

V: TRBV19
size: .
D: TRBD2
J: TRBJ2-3
DNA: TGTGCCAGTAGGCCAATTCTAGCGGGAGCGGGAGATACGCAGTATTTT
CDR3: CASRPILAGAGDTQYF

V: TRBV13
size: .
D: TRBD2
J: TRBJ2-1
DNA: TGTGCCAGCAGTTCCCCCTCCGGACTAGCGGGGGATGAGCAGTTCTTC
CDR3: CASSSPSGLAGDEQFF

V: TRBV5-1
size: once
D: .
J: TRBJ1-3
DNA: TGCGCCAGCAGCCCCGACAGCCTAATCTCTGGAAACACCATATATTTT
CDR3: CASSPDSLISGNTIYF

V: TRBV5-4
size: few
D: TRBD1
J: TRBJ1-6
DNA: TGTGCCAGCAGCCTGGACAGGGCGGGCAATTCACCCCTCCACTTT
CDR3: CASSLDRAGNSPLHF

V: TRBV7-9
size: once
D: .
J: TRBJ2-7
DNA: TGTGCCAGCAGCTCGCTCGCTGCCGGCGAGCAGTACTTC
CDR3: CASSSLAAGEQYF

V: TRBV4-1
size: .
D: TRBD2
J: TRBJ2-2
DNA: TGCGCCAGCAGCCAATGGGCGGGCGGGAGTAACGGGGAGCTGTTTTTT
CDR3: CASSQWAGGSNGELFF

V: TRBV30
size: .
D: .
J: TRBJ2-6
DNA: TGTGCCGGGCTCTCCGGGGCCAACGTCCTGACTTTC
CDR3: CAGLSGANVLTF

V: TRBV6-5
size: .
D: .
J: TRBJ2-7
DNA: TGTGCCAGCAGTGAGAGCTCCTACGAGCAGTACTTC
CDR3: CASSESSYEQYF

V: TRBV27
size: .
D: TRBD2
J: TRBJ2-1
DNA: TGTGCCAGCAGTTTGCAGCGGGAAAGGCACAATGAGCAGTTCTTC
CDR3: CASSLQRERHNEQFF

V: TRBV2
size: .
D: .
J: TRBJ2-3
DNA: TGTGCCAGCAGTGTAGAGGTGAGAGGGTATTTT
CDR3: CASSVEVRGYF

V: TRBV7-8
size: .
D: .
J: TRBJ1-2
DNA: TGTGCCAGCACCGCCGCAGGGTCCTATCTTGGCTACACCTTC
CDR3: CASTAAGSYLGYTF

V: TRBV7-3
size: .
D: .
J: TRBJ2-1
DNA: TGTGCCAGCAGCTTCCCGGCAGGGGTACACAATGAGCAGTTCTTC
CDR3: CASSFPAGVHNEQFF

V: TRBV5-1
size: .
D: TRBD1
J: TRBJ2-3
DNA: TGCGCCAGCGGGCCAGGACAGGGTATAGATACGCAGTATTTT
CDR3: CASGPGQGIDTQYF

V: TRBV30
size: .
D: TRBD1
J: TRBJ1-2
DNA: TGTGCCTGGAGGACAGGGCCACTCTATGGCTACACCTTC
CDR3: CAWRTGPLYGYTF

V: TRBV5-6
size: .
D: .
J: TRBJ2-7
DNA: TGTGCCAGCAGCTTGGGTCGTGAGCAGTACTTC
CDR3: CASSLGREQYF

V: TRBV11-1
size: once
D: TRBD2
J: TRBJ2-1
DNA: TGTGCCAGCAGCGTCGGGACTAGCGAAGGGGCTGAGTTCTTC
CDR3: CASSVGTSEGAEFF

V: TRBV12-5
size: .
D: .
J: TRBJ2-3
DNA: TGTGCTAGTGGTCCGGGTCCTTCGCCGGATACGCAGTATTTT
CDR3: CASGPGPSPDTQYF

V: TRBV6-5
size: .
D: .
J: TRBJ1-5
DNA: TGTGCCAGCAGGACAAACTTCAAGGGCAATCAGCCCCAGCATTTT
CDR3: CASRTNFKGNQPQHF

V: TRBV19
size: .
D: TRBD1
J: TRBJ1-5
DNA: TGTGCCAGTAGTACGGGGACAGTCAATCAGCCCCAGCATTTT
CDR3: CASSTGTVNQPQHF

V: TRBV11-1
size: .
D: .
J: TRBJ1-1
DNA: TGTGCCAGCAGAAGGGGGTGGGAGACTGAAGCTTTCTTT
CDR3: CASRRGWETEAFF